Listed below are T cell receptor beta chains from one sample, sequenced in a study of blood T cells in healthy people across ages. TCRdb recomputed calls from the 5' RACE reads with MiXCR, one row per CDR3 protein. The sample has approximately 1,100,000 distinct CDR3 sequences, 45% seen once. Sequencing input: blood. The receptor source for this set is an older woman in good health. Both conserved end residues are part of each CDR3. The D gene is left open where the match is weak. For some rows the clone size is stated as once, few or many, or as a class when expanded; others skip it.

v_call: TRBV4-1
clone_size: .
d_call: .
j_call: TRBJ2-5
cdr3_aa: CASAVVVPQETQYF

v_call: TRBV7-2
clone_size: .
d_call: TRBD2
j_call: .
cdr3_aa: CASSFRPLGGTIYEQYF

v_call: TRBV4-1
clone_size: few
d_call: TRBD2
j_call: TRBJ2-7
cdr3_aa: CASRPSLAGGSEQYF

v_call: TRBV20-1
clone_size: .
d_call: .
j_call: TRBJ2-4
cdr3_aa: CSARDYTDQYF

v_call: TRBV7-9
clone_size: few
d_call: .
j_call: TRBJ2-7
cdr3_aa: CASTGLSSYEQYF

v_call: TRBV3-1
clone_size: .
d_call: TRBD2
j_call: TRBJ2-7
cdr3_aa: CASSQVSSGSPPYEQYF

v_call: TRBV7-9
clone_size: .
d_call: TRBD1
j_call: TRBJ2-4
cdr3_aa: CASSLTGGEDIQYF

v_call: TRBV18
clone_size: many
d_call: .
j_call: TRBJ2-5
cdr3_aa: CASSPRTQETQYF

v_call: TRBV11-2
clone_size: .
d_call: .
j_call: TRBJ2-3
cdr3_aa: CASSLVDRSSTDTQYF

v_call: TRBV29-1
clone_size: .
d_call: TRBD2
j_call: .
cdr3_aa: CSVAGTSPNEQYF